The T cell receptor beta chain under discussion was sequenced for a study of monozygotic twins with cystic fibrosis. Across the whole study: Library input was around 3.2 micrograms of fragmented DNA, with 15 PCR cycles. Study-level points and caveats: Monozygotic CF twin pairs shared significantly more nucleotide-identical clonotypes than unrelated CF individuals did. Co-twins had the most similar V usage for 13 of 16 pairs, J for 8.

With 6 bases removed from V and 7 bases from J, the gap between germline ends came to 10 bases. The CDR3 is made up of 13 amino acids. The germline CDR1 and CDR2 sequences are SGHNT and YENEEA. For this clone: Its antigen remains unknown.

Only in-frame clones appear in the TCRdb table, and some are missing; sequencing was by immunoSEQ multiplex PCR. The sample yields approximately 34,000 clones, approximately 87% seen once. Sequences were obtained from blood. This TCR was recovered from a girl aged 2 to 10 with cystic fibrosis. V gene TRBV11-3 combines with J gene TRBJ1-6; TRBD1 might be the D (5 bases). CDR3 in DNA: TGTGCCAGCAGTGAATGGGGGAATTCACCCCTCCACTTT. Amino acids: CASSEWGNSPLHF.